This T cell receptor beta chain was captured by sequencing in a study of CD8 T cells in ankylosing spondylitis. Overall study results and limits: Fewer than ten highly homologous variants made up a TCR beta motif, and this motif appeared characteristic of ankylosing spondylitis blood.

This clonotype was picked up a small number of times. Its antigen is unknown. The CDR3 spans 14 residues. V gave up 2 bases and J gave up 1 base, with 7 bases separating them. Each CDR3 protein is one row after TCRdb ran MiXCR on the 5' RACE reads. The sample includes 200,000 to 250,000 distinct CDR3 sequences, about 17% seen only once; the top ten take about 42%. This rearrangement joins TRBV12-3 or TRBV12-4 to TRBJ2-3, with D possibly matching TRBD1 (5 bases). Sequencing used blood, either unsorted or a sorted T cell fraction (not recorded which). The sequence derives from a male donor with ankylosing spondylitis. CDR3: CASSLQGGTDTQYF. CDR3 coding DNA: TGTGCCAGCAGTTTACAGGGCGGCACAGATACGCAGTATTTT.